The 28 T cell receptor beta chains given below trace back to one sample, sequenced in a study of blood T cells in healthy people across ages. Through a sample-barcoded 5' primer and a J-beta primer mix, a second PCR was run for 7 to 11 cycles. TCRdb reprocessed the 5' RACE reads via MiXCR and lists one record per CDR3 protein. The sample contains 750,000 or so distinct CDR3 sequences, 25% of which appear only once. This sample also appeared in a second study, on T cells of mothers and their children.

Sequencing input: blood. The receptors stem from a boy aged 10-17 years in good health.

Ten or more counts support this clonotype. V usage is TRBV5-1 and J usage is TRBJ2-7; TRBD1 agrees at 7 bases. CDR1 and CDR2 (germline): SGHRS, YFSETQ. The CDR3 is made up of 14 amino acids. The V segment lost 2 bases and the J segment 1 base; nucleotides outside the gene matches: 3. CDR3: CASSLEGQSYEQYF. CDR3 DNA: TGCGCCAGCAGCTTAGAGGGACAGTCCTACGAGCAGTACTTC.

This clonotype has just a few counts. The final CDR3 position lacks the conserved phenylalanine or tryptophan, pointing to a likely read error. CDR3 sequence (DNA): TGTGCCAGCAGTCCTCGGATGGATGGCTACACCCTC. Translated: CASSPRMDGYTL. The chain combines TRBV28 with TRBJ1-2, with unresolved D. The length of the CDR3 is 12 residues. Looked up from germline, CDR1 is MDHEN and CDR2 is SYDVKM. Trimming took off 5 bases at V and 6 bases at J, with 10 bases between the two ends.

This clonotype was recorded a few times. The chain joins TRBV18 to TRBJ2-5; possible D gene TRBD1, 6 bases. The CDR3 extends over 13 amino acids. The ends were cut back, 5 bases at V and 2 bases at J, with 9 bases in the middle. Germline loops: CDR1 KGHSH, CDR2 LQKENI. CDR3: CASSADRQETQYF. The CDR3 nucleotides read TGTGCCAGCTCAGCGGACAGACAAGAGACCCAGTACTTC.

The V and J genes are TRBV6-5 and TRBJ2-6, with D unclear. The CDR3 runs to 15 residues. Trimming took 2 bases from V and 4 from J, leaving 9 bases between them. In germline, CDR1 is MNHEY, CDR2 SVGAGI. The CDR3 spells CASSYKGSGANVLTF. The CDR3 DNA follows: TGTGCCAGCAGTTACAAGGGATCCGGGGCCAACGTCCTGACTTTC.

The chain links TRBV21-1 to TRBJ1-2. TRBV21-1 is a known pseudogene. The CDR3 loop spans 12 amino acids. The CDR3 sequence: CASSIRHGGYTF. The CDR3 DNA follows: TGTGCCAGCAGCATCAGACATGGAGGCTACACCTTC.

This clonotype was picked up a small number of times. The chain uses TRBV11-3 and TRBJ2-1, with 7 bases aligning to TRBD1. This CDR3 region has 15 residues. After removal of 3 bases from V and 5 bases from J, the junction contained 7 bases not matched to a gene. Germline V gene data show CDR1 as SGHNT and CDR2 as YENEEA. The CDR3 nucleotides read TGTGCCAGCAGCTTCCCGGGACAGAAGAACAATGAGCAGTTCTTC. Translated: CASSFPGQKNNEQFF.

The rearrangement joins TRBV4-3 to TRBJ2-3; 7 bases fit TRBD2. The CDR3 consists of 15 residues. CDR1 is LGHNA and CDR2 is YSLEER in the germline V gene. After removal of 0 bases from V and 1 base from J, the junction contained 1 base not matched to a gene. The CDR3 loop is CASSQEGLRTDTQYF. The CDR3 bases are TGCGCCAGCAGCCAAGAGGGACTACGCACAGATACGCAGTATTTT.

The CDR3 sequence is CSVVVAGHRHEQYF. The CDR3 region has the DNA TGCAGCGTTGTAGTAGCGGGCCACCGCCACGAGCAGTACTTC. The chain is built from TRBV29-1 and TRBJ2-7; 7 positions match TRBD2. The germline V gene has CDR1 SQVTM and CDR2 ANQGSEA. The CDR3 covers 14 residues. Trimming removed 4 bases from V and 5 bases from J; junction bases left unmatched: 11.

Ten or more counts support this clonotype. The J gene is TRBJ2-7, the V gene TRBV3-1; D is undetermined. This CDR3 is 11 amino acids long. The germline V gene has CDR1 LGHDT and CDR2 YNNKEL (reference sequence). Trimming pared 5 bases from V and 3 bases from J, leaving 5 bases between. CDR3 in DNA: TGTGCCAGCAGCGCAAACTACGAGCAGTACTTC. Encoded protein: CASSANYEQYF.

As for this clonotype: The missing conserved phenylalanine or tryptophan at the end of this CDR3 makes a read error likely. V usage is TRBV2 and J usage is TRBJ2-3; tentative D call: TRBD2 (5 bases). Germline-derived CDR1 and CDR2 are SNHLY and FYNNEI. The CDR3 totals 17 residues. Trimming left V 0 bases short and J 5 bases short, with 18 bases between. This CDR3 reads CASSEARTPTGVDTQYL. As DNA, the CDR3 is TGTGCCAGCAGTGAAGCAAGGACTCCGACCGGCGTAGATACGCAGTATCTT.

This clonotype was detected only a few times. The chain is built from TRBV21-1 and TRBJ2-7; the table names TRBD1, a call not compared with the DNA. TRBV21-1 is flagged as a pseudogene. This CDR3 is built from 16 residues. The DNA of the CDR3 is TGTGCCAGCAGCAAAACCCCCTGGGCGGGAGAGAACGAGCAGTACTTC. As protein: CASSKTPWAGENEQYF.

The chain joins TRBV3-1 to TRBJ2-1; D is perhaps TRBD2 (6 bases). The CDR3 length is 17 residues. Trimming cost V 3 bases and J 1 base, with 16 bases left between them. Germline assignment: CDR1 LGHDT and CDR2 YNNKEL (reference sequence). For the CDR3, the DNA is TGTGCCAGCAGCCAGGTCAATCGGAGGGAGTCCTACAATGAGCAGTTCTTC. Its translation is CASSQVNRRESYNEQFF.

This clonotype has a handful of counts. The rearrangement uses TRBV24-1 and TRBJ2-5, with D uncertain. This CDR3 contains 14 residues. In germline, CDR1 is KGHDR, CDR2 SFDVKD. Trimming pared 2 bases from V and 5 bases from J, leaving 11 bases between. CDR3 nucleotide sequence: TGTGCCACCAGTGATTATGGGCTGGAGGAGACCCAGTACTTC. Translation: CATSDYGLEETQYF.

Only a few counts were recorded for this clonotype. The chain recombines TRBV27 with TRBJ2-5; D could derive from TRBD1 or TRBD2 (5 bases each). Germline assignment: CDR1 MNHEY and CDR2 SMNVEV (reference sequence). The CDR3 spans 16 residues. The V and J ends lost 2 bases and 4 bases respectively, with 17 bases between them. CDR3 amino acids: CASSLIGVGDVETQYF. In DNA, the CDR3 is TGTGCCAGCAGTTTAATTGGTGTAGGGGACGTAGAGACCCAGTACTTC.

This chain joins TRBV6-5 and TRBJ2-7, with D perhaps being TRBD1 or TRBD2 (6 bases each). The CDR3 is 15 amino acids. V lost 8 bases and J 2 bases, leaving 19 bases between the germline ends. CDR1 and CDR2 (germline): MNHEY, SVGAGI. The CDR3 is CASRGGTDRTYEQYF. The CDR3 DNA reads as TGTGCCAGCCGCGGCGGGACGGACAGAACCTACGAGCAGTACTTC.

The genes are TRBV5-1 and TRBJ2-5; 10 bases map to TRBD2. J was trimmed by 1 base and V by 1 base; bases with no gene match: 7. Germline lookup yields CDR1 SGHRS and CDR2 YFSETQ. The CDR3 loop spans 17 amino acids. CDR3 protein: CASSLRVASGGQETQYF. The CDR3 coding sequence is TGCGCCAGCAGCTTGAGAGTGGCTAGCGGGGGCCAAGAGACCCAGTACTTC.

The rearrangement uses TRBV12-3 or TRBV12-4 and TRBJ1-2; weak D call: TRBD1 (5 bases). Trimming shortened V by 5 bases and J by 5 bases, and 18 bases separated the two germline ends. The CDR3 covers 15 residues. The CDR3 nucleotides are TGTGCCAGCAGTCCCTCACCCACAGGAACGTATGGCTACACCTTC. Its translation is CASSPSPTGTYGYTF.

The chain links TRBV4-1 to TRBJ2-1; 10 bases match TRBD2. The DNA matches TRBJ2-7 better at its end, which makes the J call doubtful. CDR3 size: 16 residues. Germline V gene data show CDR1 as MGHRA and CDR2 as YSYEKL. In DNA, the CDR3 is TGCGCCAGCAGCCCTAGGACTAGCGGAAACCTCTACGAGCAGTACTTC. Amino acids: CASSPRTSGNLYEQYF.

This clonotype was recorded a few times. This chain joins TRBV14 and TRBJ1-1; TRBD1 aligns across 10 bases. The V and J ends lost 4 bases and 6 bases, in that order; junction bases with no gene match: 14. The length of the CDR3 is 17 residues. Germline CDR1 and CDR2: SGHDN and FVKESK. The CDR3 DNA follows: TGTGCCAGCAGCCCCGAAATTGACTGGGACAGGGGCTCTGAAGCTTTCTTT. Protein: CASSPEIDWDRGSEAFF.

The chain couples TRBV11-2 to TRBJ2-5, with 8 bases matching TRBD2. J gave up 6 bases and V 2 bases, and 8 bases lay outside the gene matches. CDR1 is SGHAT, CDR2 FQNNGV, per germline. CDR3 length: 15 amino acids. The CDR3 coding sequence is TGTGCCAGCAGCTTAATCGGGGGGGGTATGCAGACCCAGTACTTC. Translated: CASSLIGGGMQTQYF.

This clonotype was seen only a few times. The rearrangement uses TRBV4-1 and TRBJ1-4; D may be TRBD1 (6 bases). From germline, CDR1 is MGHRA and CDR2 YSYEKL. Trimming removed 7 bases from V and 8 bases from J, with 17 bases in between. The CDR3 loop spans 14 amino acids. This CDR3 reads CASKGHREREKLFF. The CDR3 DNA is TGCGCCAGCAAGGGGCACAGGGAAAGGGAAAAACTGTTTTTT.

This clonotype was counted only a few times. The chain links TRBV28 to TRBJ2-7; the match to TRBD1 covers 9 bases. V trimming: 6 bases; J trimming: 4 bases; junction bases outside the gene matches: 10. Germline CDR1 and CDR2: MDHEN and SYDVKM. The CDR3 sequence is 15 residues long. This chain's CDR3 is CASSLPGTGKYEQYF. CDR3 DNA: TGTGCCAGCAGCCTCCCCGGGACAGGGAAATACGAGCAGTACTTC. Together with reference TRBV28 and TRBJ2-7, the CDR3 gives the full variable domain: DVKVTQSSRYLVKRTGEKVFLECVQDMDHENMFWYRQDPGLGLRLIYFSYDVKMKEKGDIPEGYSVSREKKERFSLILESASTNQTSMYLCASSLPGTGKYEQYFGPGTRLTVT.

V and J are TRBV5-1 and TRBJ2-5, with D unclear. The CDR3 loop spans 14 amino acids. Per the germline V gene, CDR1 is SGHRS and CDR2 is YFSETQ. With 4 bases removed from V and 5 bases from J, the gap between germline ends came to 15 bases. The CDR3 nucleotides are TGCGCCAGCAGCCTAGGATATGATGCGGAGACCCAGTACTTC. Protein product: CASSLGYDAETQYF.

This chain links TRBV20-1 with TRBJ2-1; perhaps TRBD1 as D (6 bases). The V gene's germline CDR1 is DFQATT and CDR2 SNEGSKA (reference sequence). The length of the CDR3 is 14 residues. V was pared by 7 bases and J by 5 bases, with 18 bases between. CDR3 in amino acids: CSVIRDTQNNEQFF. The CDR3, as DNA: TGCAGTGTTATCCGGGACACCCAAAACAATGAGCAGTTCTTC.

This clonotype was seen more than once but under ten times. This chain joins TRBV4-1 and TRBJ2-7; D call uncertain. The germline CDR1 and CDR2 sequences are MGHRA and YSYEKL. Deletions cut 1 base from V and 2 bases from J, with 12 bases between. The CDR3 loop spans 15 amino acids. The CDR3 loop is CASSQGVTAPYEQYF. The CDR3 DNA follows: TGCGCCAGCAGCCAAGGGGTTACAGCGCCCTACGAGCAGTACTTC.

The chain combines TRBV2 with TRBJ1-4; D unclear. Deletions cut 4 bases from V and 0 bases from J, with 6 bases between. The germline V gene has CDR1 SNHLY and CDR2 FYNNEI. This CDR3 is 14 amino acids long. In nucleotides, the CDR3 is TGTGCCAGCAGTGGACGCTCAACTAATGAAAAACTGTTTTTT. This gives the protein CASSGRSTNEKLFF.

The chain couples TRBV7-9 to TRBJ1-1, with D unclear. CDR3 length equals 13 residues. V lost 4 bases and J lost 8, with 14 bases in between. Per germline, CDR1 SEHNR and CDR2 FQNEAQ (reference sequence). CDR3 amino acids: CASSYINDPEAFF. CDR3 DNA sequence: TGTGCCAGCAGCTATATTAATGACCCCGAAGCTTTCTTT.

The chain links TRBV29-1 to TRBJ1-5; D might be TRBD1 (6 bases). The ends were cut back, 8 bases at V and 3 bases at J, with 14 bases in the middle. Germline assignment: CDR1 SQVTM and CDR2 ANQGSEA. The CDR3 is made up of 13 amino acids. CDR3 nucleotides: TGCAGCTTATCCGGGGGGCCCAATCAGCCCCAGCATTTT. Translating gives CSLSGGPNQPQHF.